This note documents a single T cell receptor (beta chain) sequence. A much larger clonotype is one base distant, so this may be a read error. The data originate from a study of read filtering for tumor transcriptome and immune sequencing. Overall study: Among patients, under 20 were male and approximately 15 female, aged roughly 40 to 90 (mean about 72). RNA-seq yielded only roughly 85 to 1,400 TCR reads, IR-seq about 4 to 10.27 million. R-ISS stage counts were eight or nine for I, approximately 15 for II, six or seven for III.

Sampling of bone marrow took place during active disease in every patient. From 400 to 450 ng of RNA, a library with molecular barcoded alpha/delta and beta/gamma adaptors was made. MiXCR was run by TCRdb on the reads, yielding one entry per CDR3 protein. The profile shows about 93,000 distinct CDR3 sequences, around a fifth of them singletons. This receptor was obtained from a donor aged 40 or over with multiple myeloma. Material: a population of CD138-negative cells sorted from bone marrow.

CDR3 coding DNA: TGTGCCAGCACCCCAGGGGGTGAAGCTCTCTTT. It translates to CASTPGGEALF. V usage is TRBV2 and J usage is TRBJ1-1; 7 bases are a match to TRBD1. This CDR3 is built from 11 residues. Germline lookup yields CDR1 SNHLY and CDR2 FYNNEI.